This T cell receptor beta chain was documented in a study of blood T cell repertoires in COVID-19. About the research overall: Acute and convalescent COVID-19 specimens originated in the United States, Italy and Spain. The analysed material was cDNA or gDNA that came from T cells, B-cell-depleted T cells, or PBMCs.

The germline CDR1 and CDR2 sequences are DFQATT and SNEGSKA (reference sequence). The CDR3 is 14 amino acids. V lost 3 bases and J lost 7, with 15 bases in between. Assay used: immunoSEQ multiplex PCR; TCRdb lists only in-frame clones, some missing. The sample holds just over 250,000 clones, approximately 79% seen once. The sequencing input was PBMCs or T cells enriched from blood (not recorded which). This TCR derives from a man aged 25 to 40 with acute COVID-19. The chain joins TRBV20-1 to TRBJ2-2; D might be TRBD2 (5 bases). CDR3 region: CSASSARVGGELFF. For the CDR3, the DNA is TGCAGTGCTAGTAGCGCGAGGGTTGGCGGGGAGCTGTTTTTT.